These 15 T cell receptor beta chains share one sample of origin, sequenced in a study of control samples from healthy donors and cancer patients. Sequencing was performed with immunoSEQ multiplex PCR; in TCRdb, only in-frame clones are kept and a portion is missing. The sample carries fewer than 120,000 clones, roughly 90% recorded once. Material for sequencing was PBMCs. The receptor set was obtained from a woman between 55 and 75 years old with lung cancer.

This clone was detected a few times. The chain carries TRBV19 and TRBJ1-6, with D possibly TRBD1 on 5 matching bases. Germline V lookup: CDR1 LNHDA, CDR2 SQIVND (reference sequence). The CDR3 runs 15 residues. Trimming cost V 5 bases and J 7 bases, with 15 bases left between them. As DNA, the CDR3 is TGTGCCAGTAGTTCATCGGGGGGGACGAATTCACCCCTCCACTTT. This encodes CASSSSGGTNSPLHF. Full variable domain (outside the CDR3, taken from reference TRBV19 and TRBJ1-6): DGGITQSPKYLFRKEGQNVTLSCEQNLNHDAMYWYRQDPGQGLRLIYYSQIVNDFQKGDIAEGYSVSREKKESFPLTVTSAQKNPTAFYLCASSSSGGTNSPLHFGNGTRLTVT.

This chain joins TRBV7-3 and TRBJ2-7; D may correspond to TRBD1 or TRBD2 (6 bases each). Germline values: CDR1 SGHTA, CDR2 FQGTGA. CDR3 length: 15 amino acids. Trimming shortened V by 5 bases and J by 0 bases, and 14 bases separated the two germline ends. The CDR3 nucleotides read TGTGCCAGCAGCCGCGAGCCGGGGGCCTCCTACGAGCAGTACTTC. It translates to CASSREPGASYEQYF. Full variable domain (missing parts from reference TRBV7-3 and TRBJ2-7): GAGVSQTPSNKVTEKGKYVELRCDPISGHTALYWYRQSLGQGPEFLIYFQGTGAADDSGLPNDRFFAVRPEGSVSTLKIQRTERGDSAVYLCASSREPGASYEQYFGPGTRLTVT.

The V gene is TRBV27, the J gene TRBJ1-1; no reliable D call. Germline V CDR1 and CDR2: MNHEY, SMNVEV (reference sequence). Trimming removed 8 bases at V and 2 bases at J, with 12 bases between. The CDR3 sequence is 13 residues long. CDR3 nucleotides: TGTGCCAGCTCGACTGGATACAACACTGAAGCTTTCTTT. Protein: CASSTGYNTEAFF.

V gene TRBV2 combines with J gene TRBJ2-7; 10 nucleotides line up with TRBD1. The ends lost 6 bases at V and 6 bases at J; junction bases unmatched: 8. The CDR3 spans 14 residues. CDR1 is SNHLY and CDR2 is FYNNEI in the germline V gene. The CDR3 sequence is CASRRPGQGFEQYF. CDR3 DNA sequence: TGTGCCAGCAGGAGACCGGGACAGGGGTTCGAGCAGTACTTC.

This clone came up once. This sequence joins TRBV6-1 and TRBJ1-2; D gene unclear. Germline loops: CDR1 MNHNS, CDR2 SASEGT. The CDR3 totals 14 residues. The germline V and J ends were trimmed by 3 bases and 3 bases, with 11 bases remaining between them. CDR3 DNA: TGTGCCAGCAGTGACCGGGCAGCTCACTATGGCTACACCTTC. Translation gives CASSDRAAHYGYTF.

The rearrangement links TRBV15 to TRBJ1-5, with D tentatively TRBD1 (5 bases). Germline V gives CDR1 LNHNV, CDR2 YYDKDF (reference sequence). The CDR3 has 18 residues. Trimming cost V 0 bases and J 5 bases, with 20 bases left between them. CDR3 in amino acids: CATSRDEGFVGMDQPQHF. In DNA, the CDR3 is TGTGCCACCAGCAGAGATGAGGGGTTTGTAGGGATGGATCAGCCCCAGCATTTT.

This chain links TRBV28 with TRBJ2-7; no definite D call. This CDR3 contains 13 residues. With 2 bases removed from V and 3 bases from J, the gap between germline ends came to 8 bases. Germline V gene data show CDR1 as MDHEN and CDR2 as SYDVKM. The DNA for the CDR3 is TGTGCCAGCAGTTTAGCCGGCGTCTACGAGCAGTACTTC. It specifies CASSLAGVYEQYF.

This clone was seen a handful of times. The chain recombines TRBV29-1 with TRBJ2-5, with D uncertain. The CDR3 is 10 amino acids. Germline lookup yields CDR1 SQVTM and CDR2 ANQGSEA. V shed 5 bases and J shed 4 bases, with 5 bases lying between them. The CDR3 DNA reads TGCAGCGTTCGAACAGAGACCCAGTACTTC. Encoded protein: CSVRTETQYF.

V usage is TRBV28 and J usage is TRBJ1-1; D call uncertain. Germline V gene lookup returns CDR1 MDHEN and CDR2 SYDVKM. Trimming removed 4 bases at V and 10 bases at J, with 10 bases between. There are 11 residues in the CDR3. In nucleotides, the CDR3 is TGTGCCAGCAGTTCCAGGCTGGTAGCTTTCTTT. Amino acids: CASSSRLVAFF.

This clone was observed once. The V and J genes are TRBV5-8 and TRBJ2-1; TRBD2 aligns across 8 bases. CDR1 is SGHTS and CDR2 is YDEGEE in the germline V gene. Losses at the gene ends were 2 bases for V and 8 bases for J; bases not matched to a gene: 9. The CDR3 is 15 residues long. The CDR3 DNA sequence: TGTGCCAGCAGCTTCCTACGGGAGGGCGGGGATGAGCAGTTCTTC. Encoded protein: CASSFLREGGDEQFF.

The chain is built from TRBV29-1 and TRBJ2-5; TRBD2 is a possible D gene (6 bases). The V gene lost 4 bases and the J gene lost 5 bases, with 14 bases spanning the gap. CDR3 length: 13 amino acids. Germline CDR1 SQVTM, CDR2 ANQGSEA. This CDR3 reads CSVVGGVRETQYF. The DNA for the CDR3 is TGCAGCGTTGTTGGAGGGGTGAGGGAGACCCAGTACTTC.

The chain uses TRBV15 and TRBJ1-3, with D possibly matching TRBD1 (6 bases). The V gene's germline CDR1 is LNHNV and CDR2 YYDKDF (reference sequence). This CDR3 is 13 amino acids long. Trimming pared 5 bases from V and 1 base from J, leaving 6 bases between. CDR3 coding DNA: TGTGCCACCAGCCAGGGGTCTGGAAACACCATATATTTT. Amino acid sequence: CATSQGSGNTIYF.

This chain connects TRBV15 to TRBJ1-1, with no clear D. CDR1 is LNHNV and CDR2 is YYDKDF in the germline V gene (reference sequence). The CDR3 is made up of 13 amino acids. V was clipped by 5 bases and J by 5 bases, with 12 bases between them. The CDR3, as DNA: TGTGCCACCAGCGCCCTAGTCTCGACTGAAGCTTTCTTT. Translation gives CATSALVSTEAFF.

The table lists this clone with a count of one. V and J are TRBV12-5 and TRBJ1-1; 8 bases fit TRBD1. CDR3 length: 15 residues. Germline V gives CDR1 LGHNT, CDR2 FRNRAP. V lost 1 base to trimming and J lost 6 bases; unmatched junction nucleotides: 7. The chain's CDR3 is CASGLATGTGAEAFF. The CDR3 bases are TGTGCTAGTGGTTTGGCTACCGGGACAGGCGCTGAAGCTTTCTTT. Looking up the rest from reference TRBV12-5 and TRBJ1-1 gives the full variable domain: DARVTQTPRHKVTEMGQEVTMRCQPILGHNTVFWYRQTMMQGLELLAYFRNRAPLDDSGMPKDRFSAEMPDATLATLKIQPSEPRDSAVYFCASGLATGTGAEAFFGQGTRLTVV.

V usage is TRBV3-1 (or the pseudogene TRBV3-2) and J usage is TRBJ1-3; D call uncertain. Germline V gene sequence: CDR1 LGHDT, CDR2 YNNKEL (reference sequence). CDR3 length equals 15 residues. Trimming stripped 1 base from V and 0 bases from J, with 7 bases between. Here the CDR3 DNA reads TGTGCCAGCAGCCAAGGTCAGAACTCTGGAAACACCATATATTTT. This encodes CASSQGQNSGNTIYF.